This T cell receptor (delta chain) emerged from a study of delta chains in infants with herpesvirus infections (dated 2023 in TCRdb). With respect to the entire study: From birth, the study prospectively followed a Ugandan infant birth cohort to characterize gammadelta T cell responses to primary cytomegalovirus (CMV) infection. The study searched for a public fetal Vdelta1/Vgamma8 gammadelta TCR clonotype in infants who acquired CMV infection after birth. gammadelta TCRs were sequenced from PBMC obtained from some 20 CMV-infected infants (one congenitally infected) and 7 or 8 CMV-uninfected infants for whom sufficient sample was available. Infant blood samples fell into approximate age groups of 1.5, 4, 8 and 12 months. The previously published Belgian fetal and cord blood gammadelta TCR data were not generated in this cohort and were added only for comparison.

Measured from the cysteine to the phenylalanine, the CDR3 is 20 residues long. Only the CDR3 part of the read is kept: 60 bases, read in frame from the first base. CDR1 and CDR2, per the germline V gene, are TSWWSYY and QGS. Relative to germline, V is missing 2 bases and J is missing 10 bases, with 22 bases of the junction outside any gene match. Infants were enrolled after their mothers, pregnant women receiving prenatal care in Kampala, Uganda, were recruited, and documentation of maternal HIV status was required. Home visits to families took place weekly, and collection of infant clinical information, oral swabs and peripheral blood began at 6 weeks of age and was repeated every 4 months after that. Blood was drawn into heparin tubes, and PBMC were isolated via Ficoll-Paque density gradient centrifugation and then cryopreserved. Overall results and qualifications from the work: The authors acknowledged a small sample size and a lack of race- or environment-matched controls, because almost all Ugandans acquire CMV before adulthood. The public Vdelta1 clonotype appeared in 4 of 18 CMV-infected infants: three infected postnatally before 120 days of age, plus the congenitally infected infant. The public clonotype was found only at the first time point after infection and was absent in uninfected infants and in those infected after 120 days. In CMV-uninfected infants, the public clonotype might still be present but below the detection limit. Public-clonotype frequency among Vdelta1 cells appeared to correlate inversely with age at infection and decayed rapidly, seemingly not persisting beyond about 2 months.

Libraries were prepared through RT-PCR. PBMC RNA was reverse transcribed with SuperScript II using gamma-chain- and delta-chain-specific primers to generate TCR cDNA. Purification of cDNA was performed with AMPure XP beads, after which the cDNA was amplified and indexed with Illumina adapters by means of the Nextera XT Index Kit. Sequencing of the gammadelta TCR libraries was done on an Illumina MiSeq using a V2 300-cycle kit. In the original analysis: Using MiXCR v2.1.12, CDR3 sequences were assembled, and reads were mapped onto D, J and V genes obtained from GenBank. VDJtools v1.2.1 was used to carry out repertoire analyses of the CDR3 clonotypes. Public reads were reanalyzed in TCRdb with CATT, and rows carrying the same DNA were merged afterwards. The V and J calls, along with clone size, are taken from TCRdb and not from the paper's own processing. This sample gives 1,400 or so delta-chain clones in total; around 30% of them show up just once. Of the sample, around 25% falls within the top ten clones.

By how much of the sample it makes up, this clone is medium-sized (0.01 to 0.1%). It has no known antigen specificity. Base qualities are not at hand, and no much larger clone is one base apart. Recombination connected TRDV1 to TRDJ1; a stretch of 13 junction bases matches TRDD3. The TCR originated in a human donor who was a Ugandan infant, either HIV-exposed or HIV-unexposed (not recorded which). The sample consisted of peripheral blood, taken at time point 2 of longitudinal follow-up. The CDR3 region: CALGEGTRATGGYAYVRLIF. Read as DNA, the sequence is TGTGCTCTTGGGGAAGGAACTCGGGCGACTGGGGGATACGCGTATGTTCGACTCATCTTT.